This T cell receptor beta chain appears in the sequencing data of a study of control samples from healthy donors and cancer patients. Profiling relied on immunoSEQ multiplex PCR, and the TCRdb table lists in-frame clones only, not all of them. Among 130,000 to 150,000 clones listed, over 90% were seen once. Sequencing was carried out using PBMCs. The source is a man between 60 and 75 years old with colorectal cancer.

Written as DNA, the CDR3 is TGTGCCAGTAGTATGGGCCTGGGTGCTTCCTACGAGCAGTACTTC. Its protein product is CASSMGLGASYEQYF. This chain joins TRBV19 and TRBJ2-7; D not certain. There are 15 residues in the CDR3. Germline CDR1 and CDR2: LNHDA and SQIVND (reference sequence). The ends were cut back, 3 bases at V and 1 base at J, with 13 bases in the middle.